The 14 T cell receptor beta chains below all came from one sample that was sequenced in a study of metastatic and nonmetastatic thyroid tumors. No patient received treatment before thyroid surgery. MiXCR reprocessed the PCR reads for TCRdb. The sample lists roughly 19,000 clones, roughly 24% occurring once. Material: tumor tissue. These TCRs come from a female donor with papillary thyroid cancer or a benign thyroid nodule (not recorded which). Some clones in this sample may be carry-over from other donors' samples.

This chain uses TRBV3-1 with TRBJ2-2, with D unclear. This CDR3 has 11 residues. Germline loops: CDR1 LGHDT, CDR2 YNNKEL (reference sequence). Trimming took 4 bases from V and 8 from J, leaving 5 bases between them. The CDR3 loop is CASSRTGELFF. CDR3 in DNA: TGTGCCAGCAGCCGCACTGGGGAGCTGTTTTTT.

This clone was seen more than once but under ten times. The chain links TRBV2 to TRBJ1-6; maybe TRBD1 (5 bases). Germline lookup yields CDR1 SNHLY and CDR2 FYNNEI. V was clipped by 9 bases and J by 7 bases, with 13 bases between them. The CDR3 totals 13 residues. The CDR3, as DNA: TGTGCCAGAGGACATTCCCTCAATTCACCCCTCCACTTT. Translation gives CARGHSLNSPLHF.

This clone was seen only a few times. This may arise from a read error, as a much more abundant clone is one base away. This CDR3 is CSVWTGGFTDTQYF. CDR3 nucleotides: TGCAGCGTTTGGACGGGAGGGTTCACAGATACGCAGTATTTT. This chain connects TRBV29-1 to TRBJ2-3; 8 bases fit TRBD2. The germline V gene encodes CDR1 SQVTM and CDR2 ANQGSEA. This CDR3 spans 14 amino acids. Trimming took 5 bases from V and 2 from J; bases not matched to a gene: 6.

This clone occurred a few times. The chain employs TRBV6-1 and TRBJ2-2; 7 bases fit TRBD2. CDR3 length: 14 residues. The germline V gene has CDR1 MNHNS and CDR2 SASEGT. V trimming: 5 bases; J trimming: 3 bases; junction bases outside the gene matches: 3. The CDR3 is CASSPGLYTGELFF. The CDR3 DNA follows: TGTGCCAGCAGTCCGGGACTATACACCGGGGAGCTGTTTTTT.

This clone has ten or more counts. A read error is possible here, since a much larger clone lies one base away. The chain carries TRBV30 and TRBJ2-1, with 7 bases lining up with TRBD2. The CDR3 covers 16 residues. In germline, CDR1 is GTSNPN, CDR2 SVGIG (reference sequence). The CDR3 DNA is TGTACCTGGAGTGCTCGGAGGGCGGGAGATAAGAATGAGCAGTTCTTC. Protein product: CTWSARRAGDKNEQFF.

This clone has at least ten counts. The chain links TRBV6-2 or TRBV6-3 to TRBJ2-3; D remains unclear. The CDR3 covers 15 residues. V lost 0 bases, J lost 1 base, and 8 bases lay in between. Germline V gene data show CDR1 as MNHEY and CDR2 as SVGEGT. The CDR3 region is CASSYSFSRTDTQYF. CDR3 DNA sequence: TGTGCCAGCAGTTACTCCTTTTCCCGCACAGATACGCAGTATTTT.

This clone was seen at least ten times. The genes are TRBV3-1 and TRBJ2-7; possible D gene TRBD2, 6 bases. Trimming removed 0 bases from V and 2 bases from J, with 14 bases in between. There are 16 residues in the CDR3. CDR1 is LGHDT and CDR2 is YNNKEL in the germline V gene (reference sequence). This CDR3 is CASSQDQTTRPYEQYF. CDR3 coding DNA: TGTGCCAGCAGCCAAGACCAGACGACTAGACCCTACGAGCAGTACTTC.

This clone qualifies as medium-sized (0.01 to 0.1%). This chain joins TRBV28 and TRBJ2-7; D is unresolved. V was trimmed by 7 bases and J by 0 bases, leaving 10 bases between them. Germline V CDR1 and CDR2: MDHEN, SYDVKM. The CDR3 has 13 residues. CDR3 residues: CASKGSDSYEQYF. As DNA, the CDR3 is TGTGCCAGCAAGGGTTCGGACTCCTACGAGCAGTACTTC. The variable domain in full, completed from reference TRBV28 and TRBJ2-7, reads DVKVTQSSRYLVKRTGEKVFLECVQDMDHENMFWYRQDPGLGLRLIYFSYDVKMKEKGDIPEGYSVSREKKERFSLILESASTNQTSMYLCASKGSDSYEQYFGPGTRLTVT.

The chain has TRBV6-1 and TRBJ2-7; D gene ambiguous. The germline gives CDR1 MNHNS, CDR2 SASEGT. With 7 bases removed from V and 3 bases from J, the gap between germline ends came to 13 bases. The CDR3 sequence is 13 residues long. The CDR3 DNA sequence: TGTGCCAGCACCCCCGCGTGGTTCTACGAGCAGTACTTC. It translates to CASTPAWFYEQYF.

The chain is built from TRBV6-2 or TRBV6-3 and TRBJ1-2, with D tentatively TRBD1 (5 bases). The CDR3 has 15 residues. CDR1 and CDR2 (germline): MNHEY, SVGEGT. V lost 2 bases and J 9 bases, leaving 19 bases between the germline ends. The CDR3 DNA reads TGTGCCAGCAGTTACCGCCCCGTGGGGCGGGATTGCTACACCTTC. Protein sequence: CASSYRPVGRDCYTF.

This clone has only a few counts. The rearrangement uses TRBV27 and TRBJ1-5, with D unresolved. V was trimmed by 7 bases and J by 7 bases, leaving 14 bases between them. The CDR3 covers 13 residues. Germline V gives CDR1 MNHEY, CDR2 SMNVEV (reference sequence). CDR3 sequence: CASIPPHQQPQHF. The DNA of the CDR3 is TGTGCCAGCATCCCCCCCCATCAACAGCCCCAGCATTTT.

The chain employs TRBV20-1 and TRBJ2-4; 10 bases fit TRBD2. Germline CDR1 and CDR2: DFQATT and SNEGSKA (reference sequence). V lost 3 bases and J lost 13; bases outside the gene matches: 15. The CDR3 length is 15 residues. The CDR3 region has the DNA TGCAGTGCTAGTAGACTAGCGGGCTTCCAATATACCCAGTACTTC. Translation: CSASRLAGFQYTQYF.

In its sample, this clone was seen a few times. The junction and the germline gene differ at one end; a read error may be behind it. This sequence joins TRBV12-3 or TRBV12-4 and TRBJ2-1, with TRBD2 identical over 7 bases. This CDR3 is built from 16 residues. The DNA for the CDR3 is TGTGCCAGCACCGACTCTCGGGAGGCTTACTACAATGGGCAGTTCTTC. Translated: CASTDSREAYYNGQFF.

This clone came up many times. The chain employs TRBV3-1 and TRBJ2-1; D unresolved. This CDR3 spans 14 amino acids. V was clipped by 6 bases and J by 5 bases, with 14 bases between them. The germline gives CDR1 LGHDT, CDR2 YNNKEL (reference sequence). The CDR3 loop reads CASSQWLADNEQFF. The DNA of the CDR3 is TGTGCCAGCAGTCAATGGCTTGCGGACAATGAGCAGTTCTTC.